The TCR beta chain under discussion was sequenced for a study of long-term antiretroviral therapy in people with HIV (dated by TCRdb to between 2021 and 2023). Describing the broader study: The earliest samples were collected roughly a decade before the 2015 WHO recommendation for immediate ART, at a time when ART was usually postponed until CD4 counts fell. A retrospective serial study tested whether changes in peripheral blood TRB repertoire composition and diversity were associated with ART initiation and durable HIV suppression. A total of fewer than 200 cryopreserved PBMC samples were contributed to the cohort by 30 adults with confirmed HIV infection, with samples collected serially over a mean of approximately six years (range 1-12). Among the 25 to 30 participants with HIV, eleven were female. Test extractions of a monoclonal T-cell line alongside approximately 34 polyclonal samples showed no cross-contamination during QIAcube processing.

Reading the germline V gene gives CDR1 KGHSH and CDR2 LQKENI. The CDR3 spans 13 residues, from the cysteine through the phenylalanine. Only the CDR3 part of the read is kept: 39 bases, read in frame from the first base. Trimming takes 2 bases from V and 3 bases from J, and the germline ends sit 8 bases apart. What the study reported, not specific to this receptor: The repertoire was dominated across all time points by expanded TRB clones identified before ART initiation, although this dominance was seen to fluctuate and to decrease in many PLHIV after ART. The samples span the years 2004 to 2017, and the ART regimens used at that time may not be as effective as current regimens. HIV repertoires had narrower CDR3 length ranges than controls, and the network structure suggested an antigen-experienced repertoire that shifted only slightly toward naive after ART. Owing to limited PBMC availability, only the TCR beta chain was sequenced, without alpha chain pairing. ART initiation was associated with a significant increase in TRB diversity, but diversity stayed significantly below transplant donor controls even after long-term ART. Inferences about post-ART repertoire changes are limited because no data were available on ART adherence, viral resistance or therapy changes. Because pre-ART samples had limited cell numbers, profiling was done on unsorted PBMC rather than on sorted CD4+ and CD8+ T cells.

The immunoSEQ hsTCRB v3.0 assay was used at survey level resolution to sequence the TRB variable region. A depth of 40,000-50,000 T-cell genomes per sample was targeted for TRB sequencing. Pooled TRB libraries were sequenced on an Illumina MiSeq with a v3 150-cycle kit. As for how the authors treated the data: Repertoire analysis was run in R within a reproducible Nextflow workflow that covered QC, data transformation and analysis. LymphoSeq2, an R package for exploring AIRR-Seq data, was used to implement the custom analyses. A few samples that yielded fewer than 5000 total TRB sequences were excluded, so that fewer than 250 HIV repertoires were analyzed. Among the 190 or so HIV repertoires that were kept, some 60 were collected before ART initiation and some 130 were collected after ART initiation. Repertoires were downsampled to 5000 TRB nucleotide sequences, and summary statistics were averaged over 100 downsampling iterations. TRB sequences were retained for analysis only if CDR3 regions of at least seven amino acids were present. Two measures captured diversity: a Shannon entropy-derived clonality score and the Gini coefficient. In repertoire networks, the top 5000 CDR3 amino acid sequences were linked whenever an edit distance of one separated two sequences. For TRB CDR3 amino acid sequences, antigen specificity groups and MHC restriction were predicted with GLIPH2. To flag known associations with CMV, EBV, HIV or tissue antigens, CDR3 amino acid sequences were compared against VDJdb and McPAS-TCR. Pre-ART, post-ART and control groups were compared with Wilcoxon signed-rank tests and Holm-Bonferroni correction. TCRdb took over this immuneACCESS table, retaining in-frame rearrangements with V and J assigned. Such tables are incomplete; in checked studies, under half of the missing clones stem from an unresolved V gene, and the remainder is unexplained. V, J and clone size reflect that table, while D and trimming were determined from the DNA. The sample table holds about 19,000 clones, of which 76% were seen once. The ten largest clones take up under 15% of the sample.

As concerns this clone: Its antigen has not been determined. Per-base qualities were not stored, and no clone one base away is much larger.

To be included, a participant needed at least one PBMC sample from before ART initiation plus at least two post-ART samples. Treatment was received in the United States of America by all participants with HIV. Before DNA extraction, cryopreserved samples of 1-10 million PBMC were thawed and then washed. At the time of the earliest PBMC sample for each participant with HIV, ages ranged from about 23 to 60 years. PBMC samples from each participant spanned 1-4 timepoints before ART initiation and 2-8 timepoints after ART initiation, with a median of 7 samples. For every participant, serial HIV viral load, CD4+ T-cell count, ART history and demographic data were obtained. Genomic DNA was extracted from unsorted PBMC with a Qiagen kit on a QIAcube, with processing performed in batches of 12 samples.

This chain joins TRBV18 to TRBJ2-7; the D segment could be TRBD1, given 6 matching bases. This clonotype originated in a woman aged 50 to 65 with HIV. The material was unsorted PBMCs, obtained 0.5 years before starting antiretroviral therapy. The DNA sequence follows: TGTGCCAGCTCACCAGGGGACAACTACGAGCAGTACTTC. It specifies CASSPGDNYEQYF. Full variable domain (CDR3 extended with the reference TRBV18 and TRBJ2-7 proteins): NAGVMQNPRHLVRRRGQEARLRCSPMKGHSHVYWYRQLPEEGLKFMVYLQKENIIDESGMPKERFSAEFPKEGPSILRIQQVVRGDSAAYFCASSPGDNYEQYFGPGTRLTVT.